This passage covers 30 T cell receptor beta chains from one sample sequenced in a study of cytomegalovirus exposure and HLA in healthy donors. Only in-frame clones appear in the TCRdb table, and some are missing; sequencing was by immunoSEQ multiplex PCR. The table lists roughly 45,000 clones, about 94% of them singletons. The specimen sequenced was PBMCs. The receptors were gathered from a woman under 30 in good health and CMV-seropositive.

The CDR3 reads CASSLSFTFTDTQYF. CDR3 nucleotides: TGTGCCAGCAGCTTATCGTTTACTTTCACAGATACGCAGTATTTT. This rearrangement joins TRBV7-9 to TRBJ2-3; no reliable D call. The germline CDR1 and CDR2 sequences are SEHNR and FQNEAQ (reference sequence). The CDR3 has 15 residues. Trimming removed 2 bases at V and 2 bases at J, with 11 bases between. The complete variable domain, with remaining parts taken from reference TRBV7-9 and TRBJ2-3, reads DTGVSQNPRHKITKRGQNVTFRCDPISEHNRLYWYRQTLGQGPEFLTYFQNEAQLEKSRLLSDRFSAERPKGSFSTLEIQRTEQGDSAMYLCASSLSFTFTDTQYFGPGTRLTVL.

The chain uses TRBV28 and TRBJ2-1, with TRBD2 identical over 9 bases. Germline CDR1 is MDHEN and CDR2 is SYDVKM. Trimming at V came to 8 bases and at J to 6 bases, leaving 11 bases not matched to a gene. This CDR3 spans 15 amino acids. This chain's CDR3 is CASPPPSGIGNEQFF. The CDR3 DNA reads TGTGCCAGCCCCCCCCCTAGCGGGATTGGCAATGAGCAGTTCTTC.

This clone has only one observation. V and J are TRBV27 and TRBJ1-1; the D is unclear. Germline lookup yields CDR1 MNHEY and CDR2 SMNVEV (reference sequence). The CDR3 spans 13 residues. With 6 bases removed from V and 1 base from J, the gap between germline ends came to 9 bases. CDR3 residues: CASSFGSNTEAFF. In DNA form, the CDR3 reads TGTGCCAGCAGCTTCGGGTCGAACACTGAAGCTTTCTTT.

This chain uses TRBV30 with TRBJ1-1, with D possibly matching TRBD1 (5 bases). The V gene lost 0 bases and the J gene lost 5 bases, with 13 bases spanning the gap. The germline V gene has CDR1 GTSNPN and CDR2 SVGIG (reference sequence). CDR3 length equals 14 residues. CDR3 coding DNA: TGTGCCTGGAGTGTACCCGGGGCGGGAACTGAAGCTTTCTTT. Its translation: CAWSVPGAGTEAFF.

This clone was observed once. This chain links TRBV7-9 with TRBJ2-1, with 12 bases matching TRBD2. Trimming took 1 base from V and 8 from J; bases not matched to a gene: 3. The germline CDR1 and CDR2 sequences are SEHNR and FQNEAQ (reference sequence). This CDR3 comprises 15 residues. The CDR3 DNA sequence: TGTGCCAGCAGCTTAGGCCTAGCGGGAGGGTATGAGCAGTTCTTC. Translation gives CASSLGLAGGYEQFF.

The chain uses TRBV28 and TRBJ2-1, with 14 positions matching TRBD2. Germline values: CDR1 MDHEN, CDR2 SYDVKM. The CDR3 runs to 15 residues. V gave up 5 bases and J gave up 10 bases; unmatched junction bases: 7. CDR3 loop: CASSGAGLAGEEQFF. The DNA for the CDR3 is TGTGCCAGCAGTGGCGCGGGACTAGCGGGAGAAGAGCAGTTCTTC.

The V gene is TRBV19, the J gene TRBJ1-2, with a weak D call TRBD1 (6 bases). The CDR3 extends over 15 amino acids. The V gene's germline CDR1 is LNHDA and CDR2 SQIVND (reference sequence). V lost 5 bases and J lost 4, with 17 bases in between. The CDR3 DNA sequence: TGTGCCAGTAGTCCCGGACAGAGGGGGTCCTATGGCTACACCTTC. Translated, it gives CASSPGQRGSYGYTF.

The chain is built from TRBV2 and TRBJ1-1; no clear D gene. CDR1 SNHLY and CDR2 FYNNEI come from the germline V gene. The ends were cut back, 8 bases at V and 3 bases at J, with 10 bases in the middle. The CDR3 is made up of 12 amino acids. This CDR3 is CASREYDTEAFF. The CDR3 nucleotides read TGTGCCAGCCGGGAGTATGACACTGAAGCTTTCTTT.

Written as DNA, the CDR3 is TGTGCCAGCAGTGAAGCGGGAAGAAGGACTAGGCAGTCTGAGCAGTTCTTC. This gives the protein CASSEAGRRTRQSEQFF. V usage is TRBV2 and J usage is TRBJ2-1; TRBD2 aligns across 7 bases. Germline CDR1 is SNHLY and CDR2 is FYNNEI. This CDR3 is built from 17 residues. Unmatched junction bases numbered 14, after V lost 0 bases and J lost 9 bases.

The sample holds one count of this clone. This chain joins TRBV27 and TRBJ2-3; a possible D gene is TRBD1 (5 bases). V shed 2 bases and J shed 0 bases, with 12 bases lying between them. Germline CDR1 and CDR2: MNHEY and SMNVEV (reference sequence). The CDR3 covers 16 residues. This chain's CDR3 is CASSLRGKPSTDTQYF. CDR3 sequence (DNA): TGTGCCAGCAGTTTAAGGGGAAAACCTAGCACAGATACGCAGTATTTT.

V and J are TRBV14 and TRBJ2-1, with D perhaps matching TRBD1 (5 bases). Germline V gene sequence: CDR1 SGHDN, CDR2 FVKESK. The CDR3 has 15 residues. The ends were cut back, 1 base at V and 3 bases at J, with 10 bases in the middle. The CDR3 protein is CASSQVGTGYNEQFF. The CDR3 DNA is TGTGCCAGCAGCCAAGTAGGAACAGGCTACAATGAGCAGTTCTTC.

This sequence joins TRBV27 and TRBJ1-2; TRBD1 agrees at 10 bases. This CDR3 region has 15 residues. From germline, CDR1 is MNHEY and CDR2 SMNVEV (reference sequence). With V trimmed by 7 bases and J by 4 bases, 9 bases remained unmatched. CDR3 sequence reads: CASNPGTGAAYGYTF. The CDR3 nucleotides are TGTGCCAGCAACCCAGGGACAGGGGCAGCCTATGGCTACACCTTC.

This rearrangement joins TRBV25-1 to TRBJ1-1; TRBD1 agrees at 7 bases. The V gene's germline CDR1 is MGHDK and CDR2 SYGVNS. V dropped 3 bases and J dropped 1; count of bases not matched to a gene: 5. CDR3 size: 15 residues. The DNA for the CDR3 is TGTGCCAGCAGTGAGTTCGCAGGGGGGAACACTGAAGCTTTCTTT. Translated: CASSEFAGGNTEAFF. The full variable domain, completed using reference TRBV25-1 and TRBJ1-1, is EADIYQTPRYLVIGTGKKITLECSQTMGHDKMYWYQQDPGMELHLIHYSYGVNSTEKGDLSSESTVSRIRTEHFPLTLESARPSHTSQYLCASSEFAGGNTEAFFGQGTRLTVV.

The chain couples TRBV5-1 to TRBJ2-3; 7 bases match TRBD2. CDR1 SGHRS and CDR2 YFSETQ come from the germline V gene. The junction had 12 bases not matched to a gene; V was cut back by 4 bases and J by 4 bases. The CDR3 has 16 residues. CDR3 coding DNA: TGCGCCAGCAGCCTCCCAGAGGGAGGGCCTTCAGATACGCAGTATTTT. As protein: CASSLPEGGPSDTQYF.

The chain carries TRBV4-2 and TRBJ2-3, with a tentative D call TRBD1 (5 bases). V lost 1 base, J lost 1 base, and 9 bases lay in between. The CDR3 loop spans 15 amino acids. Germline values: CDR1 LGHNA, CDR2 YNFKEQ. The CDR3 DNA is TGTGCCAGCAGCCAAGCCAGGGAAGGCACAGATACGCAGTATTTT. This codes for CASSQAREGTDTQYF.

The chain employs TRBV19 and TRBJ2-7, with 13 bases aligning to TRBD2. The CDR3 length is 13 residues. CDR1 and CDR2 from the germline V gene are LNHDA and SQIVND (reference sequence). Trimming cost V 4 bases and J 12 bases; bases outside gene matches: 6. The CDR3, as DNA: TGTGCCAGTAGTACGACTAGCGGGAGGTCCCCGTACTTC. The encoded protein is CASSTTSGRSPYF.

The rearrangement links TRBV18 to TRBJ1-2; 9 bases map to TRBD1. Germline V gene lookup returns CDR1 KGHSH and CDR2 LQKENI. J lost 7 bases, V lost 6 bases, and 6 bases had no gene match. CDR3 size: 13 residues. CDR3 region: CASSGTGSAGYTF. The CDR3 coding sequence is TGTGCCAGCTCCGGGACAGGGAGCGCTGGCTACACCTTC. Full variable domain (outside the CDR3, taken from reference TRBV18 and TRBJ1-2): NAGVMQNPRHLVRRRGQEARLRCSPMKGHSHVYWYRQLPEEGLKFMVYLQKENIIDESGMPKERFSAEFPKEGPSILRIQQVVRGDSAAYFCASSGTGSAGYTFGSGTRLTVV.

The genes are TRBV7-9 and TRBJ2-5; no firm D call. With 4 bases removed from V and 4 bases from J, the gap between germline ends came to 7 bases. Germline V CDR1 and CDR2: SEHNR, FQNEAQ (reference sequence). This CDR3 is built from 12 residues. This CDR3 is CASSSNRETQYF. The CDR3 nucleotides read TGTGCCAGCAGCTCGAACAGAGAGACCCAGTACTTC.

The chain recombines TRBV10-3 with TRBJ2-3, with D possibly TRBD2 on 6 matching bases. CDR1 and CDR2 from the germline V gene are ENHRY and SYGVKD. The CDR3 extends over 16 amino acids. V was cut by 6 bases and J by 0 bases, with 16 bases left in between. The CDR3 region is CAISTMTGTSTDTQYF. CDR3 nucleotide sequence: TGTGCCATCAGCACTATGACCGGGACTAGCACAGATACGCAGTATTTT.

The chain links TRBV7-9 to TRBJ2-7; 8 positions match TRBD2. The CDR3 has 15 residues. Germline V gene data show CDR1 as SEHNR and CDR2 as FQNEAQ (reference sequence). V lost 4 bases to trimming and J lost 12 bases; unmatched junction nucleotides: 17. The CDR3, as DNA: TGTGCCAGCAGCTCCCTGGGACTAGTAACCCCATGGGGGTACTTC. It translates to CASSSLGLVTPWGYF.

The J gene is TRBJ2-1, the V gene TRBV11-3; D gene ambiguous. The germline V and J ends were trimmed by 1 base and 5 bases, with 15 bases remaining between them. CDR3 length equals 16 residues. CDR1 SGHNT and CDR2 YENEEA come from the germline V gene. The CDR3 reads CASSLGGRVSHNEQFF. DNA for the CDR3: TGTGCCAGCAGCTTAGGTGGTCGGGTATCCCACAATGAGCAGTTCTTC. The full variable domain, with the rest looked up from reference TRBV11-3 and TRBJ2-1, is EAGVVQSPRYKIIEKKQPVAFWCNPISGHNTLYWYLQNLGQGPELLIRYENEEAVDDSQLPKDRFSAERLKGVDSTLKIQPAELGDSAVYLCASSLGGRVSHNEQFFGPGTRLTVL.

The chain links TRBV29-1 to TRBJ2-3; 10 nucleotides agree with TRBD2. The CDR3 is made up of 14 amino acids. Germline values: CDR1 SQVTM, CDR2 ANQGSEA. The trim removed 5 bases at V and 2 bases at J, leaving 4 bases unmatched. The CDR3 DNA follows: TGCAGCGTTACCCTAGCGGGAGTCACAGATACGCAGTATTTT. It translates to CSVTLAGVTDTQYF.

This clone was seen only once. The chain recombines TRBV7-3 with TRBJ2-7; TRBD2 agrees at 12 bases. Trimming at V came to 5 bases and at J to 0 bases, leaving 5 bases not matched to a gene. Germline CDR1 reads SGHTA; CDR2 reads FQGTGA. The CDR3 length is 16 residues. The CDR3 here is CASSPPTSGSSYEQYF. CDR3 nucleotide sequence: TGTGCCAGCAGCCCACCGACTAGCGGGAGCTCCTACGAGCAGTACTTC.

DNA of the CDR3: TGTGCCAGCAGTGACCGACTAGATGATGGTCCAGATACGCAGTATTTT. Translation: CASSDRLDDGPDTQYF. The chain has TRBV6-4 and TRBJ2-3, with TRBD2 as a possible D gene (6 bases). Germline lookup yields CDR1 MRHNA and CDR2 SNTAGT. Between the trimmed V and J ends, which lost 2 bases and 4 bases, there was a span of 16 bases. The CDR3 totals 16 residues.

The chain joins TRBV5-1 to TRBJ2-1; 12 bases are a match to TRBD2. The V and J ends lost 2 bases and 6 bases, in that order; junction bases with no gene match: 6. The V gene's germline CDR1 is SGHRS and CDR2 YFSETQ. This CDR3 has 16 amino acids. CDR3 in DNA: TGCGCCAGCAGCTTCGTACTAGCGGGAGGAGGCAATGAGCAGTTCTTC. It codes for CASSFVLAGGGNEQFF.

CDR3 nucleotide sequence: TGTGCCAGCAGTCCTCGACAGGGTTCGAACACCGGGGAGCTGTTTTTT. As protein: CASSPRQGSNTGELFF. The chain is built from TRBV27 and TRBJ2-2, with 7 nucleotides matching TRBD1. Trimming took 5 bases from V and 0 from J; bases not matched to a gene: 6. The CDR3 is 16 amino acids. Germline V CDR1 and CDR2: MNHEY, SMNVEV (reference sequence).

The genes are TRBV7-8 and TRBJ1-2; 9 bases are a match to TRBD1. The CDR3 contains 14 residues. The V gene end was trimmed by 1 base and the J gene end by 4 bases; junction bases not matched to a gene: 1. Germline V gene sequence: CDR1 SGHVS, CDR2 FQNEAQ. Written as DNA, the CDR3 is TGTGCCAGCAGCTTAGGACAGGGGGGCTATGGCTACACCTTC. The encoded protein is CASSLGQGGYGYTF. The full variable domain, with the rest looked up from reference TRBV7-8 and TRBJ1-2, is GAGVSQSPRYKVAKRGQDVALRCDPISGHVSLFWYQQALGQGPEFLTYFQNEAQLDKSGLPSDRFFAERPEGSVSTLKIQRTQQEDSAVYLCASSLGQGGYGYTFGSGTRLTVV.

The chain uses TRBV28 and TRBJ1-2, with D unclear. The CDR3 length is 14 residues. V was shortened by 4 bases and J by 0 bases, with 9 bases between the two germline ends. CDR1 and CDR2 (germline): MDHEN, SYDVKM. CDR3 residues: CASSWLGANYGYTF. In nucleotides, the CDR3 is TGTGCCAGCAGTTGGCTAGGCGCTAACTATGGCTACACCTTC.

This sequence joins TRBV9 and TRBJ2-1; 10 nucleotides line up with TRBD1. The CDR3 loop spans 15 amino acids. CDR1 and CDR2 from the germline V gene are SGDLS and YYNGEE. Germline trimming cut 2 bases from V and 5 bases from J; bases unmatched to any gene: 4. CDR3 DNA: TGTGCCAGCAGCGTCGGAGGGACAGGGGACAATGAGCAGTTCTTC. This codes for CASSVGGTGDNEQFF.

The chain employs TRBV28 and TRBJ2-7; 9 bases are shared with TRBD1. Germline lookup yields CDR1 MDHEN and CDR2 SYDVKM. Trimming at V came to 5 bases and at J to 3 bases, leaving 8 bases not matched to a gene. This CDR3 comprises 15 residues. CDR3 nucleotide sequence: TGTGCCAGCAGTCAATCCGGGACAGGGTACTACGAGCAGTACTTC. It yields the protein CASSQSGTGYYEQYF.